A selection of T cell receptor beta chains follows, all from one sample in a study of blood T cell repertoires in COVID-19. Clones were read by immunoSEQ multiplex PCR, and TCRdb kept only the in-frame ones, dropping some. Here the sample spans 200,000 to 300,000 clones, 88% being singletons. The sequencing input was PBMCs or T cells enriched from blood (not recorded which). The receptors originated from a woman in her 40s with acute COVID-19. Each CDR3 is given with its conserved first and last residue. D genes are given only for firm matches. A row's size may be missing; if present it is once, few, many or a size class.

12 | TRBJ2-1 | TRBV5-1 | . | . | CASSFPRGEQFF | TGCGCCAGCAGCTTCCCTCGCGGGGAGCAGTTCTTC
14 | TRBJ2-2 | TRBV19 | TRBD1 | . | CYKGDRANTGELFF | TGTTACAAAGGGGACAGGGCTAACACCGGGGAGCTGTTTTTT
13 | TRBJ2-5 | TRBV7-9 | . | . | CASSLVAQETQYF | TGTGCCAGCAGCTTAGTGGCACAAGAGACCCAGTACTTC
14 | TRBJ1-6 | TRBV2 | . | . | CASSEANSYSPLHF | TGTGCCAGCAGTGAAGCAAATTCCTATTCACCCCTCCACTTT
15 | TRBJ1-2 | TRBV19 | TRBD1 | . | CASSTSGTERTGYTF | TGTGCCAGTAGTACGTCCGGGACAGAGAGAACTGGCTACACCTTC
16 | TRBJ1-4 | TRBV14 | TRBD1 | . | CASSSGQGRNNEKLFF | TGTGCCAGCAGCTCTGGACAGGGGCGAAATAATGAAAAACTGTTTTTT
15 | TRBJ1-2 | TRBV19 | . | . | CASSIGAGGASGYTF | TGTGCCAGTAGTATAGGAGCAGGAGGGGCCTCTGGCTACACCTTC
18 | TRBJ2-3 | TRBV7-2 | TRBD2 | . | CASRIRLAGASSTDTQYF | TGTGCCAGCAGGATTAGACTAGCGGGGGCCTCTAGCACAGATACGCAGTATTTT
15 | TRBJ1-5 | TRBV6-5 | TRBD1 | . | CASRRGQGEIQPQHF | TGTGCCAGCAGGAGAGGACAGGGGGAGATTCAGCCCCAGCATTTT
13 | TRBJ1-6 | TRBV10-3 | TRBD1 | . | CAISGEDRGPLHF | TGTGCCATCAGTGGGGAGGACAGGGGACCCCTCCACTTT
16 | TRBJ1-1 | TRBV11-2 | . | . | CASSLRGGAGVTEAFF | TGTGCCAGCAGTCTTAGAGGCGGCGCGGGGGTCACTGAAGCTTTCTTT
17 | TRBJ2-1 | TRBV7-2 | TRBD2 | . | CASSPRLAGGPYNEQFF | TGTGCCAGCAGCCCGCGTCTAGCGGGGGGGCCCTACAATGAGCAGTTCTTC
17 | TRBJ2-3 | TRBV5-1 | TRBD2 | . | CASSYSPGLASTDTQYF | TGCGCCAGCAGCTATTCCCCGGGACTAGCGAGCACAGATACGCAGTATTTT
16 | TRBJ1-5 | TRBV4-2 | . | . | CASSQESGAVGQPQHF | TGTGCCAGCAGCCAAGAGTCCGGAGCCGTCGGTCAGCCCCAGCATTTT
15 | TRBJ1-2 | TRBV19 | TRBD1 | . | CASSPGPTGVNGYTF | TGTGCCAGTAGTCCAGGGCCTACAGGGGTCAATGGCTACACCTTC
17 | TRBJ2-1 | TRBV5-1 | TRBD2 | once | CASSRGPGTSPYNEQFF | TGCGCCAGCAGCCGGGGTCCCGGGACTAGCCCTTACAATGAGCAGTTCTTC
18 | TRBJ2-3 | TRBV3-1/TRBV3-2 | TRBD2 | . | CASSQDRREREVADTQYF | TGTGCCAGCAGCCAAGATAGGAGGGAGCGGGAGGTGGCAGATACGCAGTATTTT
15 | TRBJ2-1 | TRBV11-2 | . | . | CASSPGQIQSNEQFF | TGTGCCAGCAGCCCCGGACAGATCCAAAGCAATGAGCAGTTCTTC
16 | TRBJ2-3 | TRBV19 | TRBD2 | . | CASSALAGGGTDTQYF | TGTGCCAGTAGCGCTCTAGCGGGGGGGGGCACAGATACGCAGTATTTT
14 | TRBJ1-2 | TRBV5-1 | . | . | CASSLAGYNYGYTF | TGCGCCAGCAGCTTGGCGGGATACAACTATGGCTACACCTTC
12 | TRBJ2-5 | TRBV12-3/TRBV12-4 | . | . | CASSEQRETQYF | TGTGCCAGCAGTGAGCAGCGGGAGACCCAGTACTTC
12 | TRBJ2-7 | TRBV19 | . | few | CASTSGIGEQYF | TGTGCCAGTACCTCAGGCATCGGCGAGCAGTACTTC
11 | TRBJ1-5 | TRBV19 | . | . | CAGGGGQPQHF | TGTGCCGGAGGAGGCGGGCAGCCCCAGCATTTT
13 | TRBJ1-1 | TRBV2 | . | . | CASANELNTEAFF | TGTGCCAGCGCTAACGAATTGAACACTGAAGCTTTCTTT
15 | TRBJ2-7 | TRBV19 | . | . | CASSRAGTSSYEQYF | TGTGCCAGTAGTAGGGCCGGGACATCCTCCTACGAGCAGTACTTC
15 | TRBJ2-1 | TRBV5-1 | . | . | CASSSRDISYNEQFF | TGCGCCAGCAGCTCCCGGGACATTTCCTACAATGAGCAGTTCTTC
13 | TRBJ1-1 | TRBV5-4 | TRBD1 | few | CASSRDRNTEAFF | TGTGCCAGCAGCCGGGACAGGAACACTGAAGCTTTCTTT
14 | TRBJ1-1 | TRBV7-7 | . | . | CASRVWTEDTEAFF | TGTGCCAGCAGGGTCTGGACAGAGGACACTGAAGCTTTCTTT
15 | TRBJ2-7 | TRBV4-3 | TRBD1 | . | CASSQGQGAGYEQYF | TGCGCCAGCAGCCAAGGCCAGGGGGCGGGCTACGAGCAGTACTTC
13 | TRBJ1-1 | TRBV2 | TRBD1 | few | CASTGQGRTEAFF | TGTGCCAGCACCGGACAGGGCCGCACTGAAGCTTTCTTT
16 | TRBJ2-1 | TRBV7-8 | . | few | CASSLERLAGGNEQFF | TGTGCCAGCAGCTTAGAGCGGCTAGCCGGGGGCAATGAGCAGTTCTTC
20 | TRBJ2-2 | TRBV28 | TRBD2 | . | CASSLYRGTSGRPNTGELFF | TGTGCCAGCAGTCTTTACCGGGGGACTAGCGGGAGACCGAACACCGGGGAGCTGTTTTTT
17 | TRBJ1-2 | TRBV9 | TRBD1 | . | CASSVAGTGPAGEGYTF | TGTGCCAGCAGCGTAGCTGGGACAGGACCCGCCGGTGAGGGCTACACCTTC
13 | TRBJ2-2 | TRBV7-6 | . | many | CASSGRSTGELFF | TGTGCCAGCAGCGGGAGAAGTACCGGGGAGCTGTTTTTT
15 | TRBJ1-5 | TRBV19 | . | . | CASTGIQGVNQPQHF | TGTGCCAGTACGGGTATACAAGGAGTAAATCAGCCCCAGCATTTT
14 | TRBJ1-1 | TRBV29-1 | . | . | CSADDLNMNTEAFF | TGCAGCGCGGACGACTTGAACATGAACACTGAAGCTTTCTTT
15 | TRBJ1-1 | TRBV24-1 | TRBD1 | once | CATSDGQGTRTEAFF | TGTGCCACCAGTGACGGACAGGGAACGAGAACTGAAGCTTTCTTT
17 | TRBJ2-6 | TRBV12-1 | . | . | CASSFKPGRAGANVLTF | TGTGCCAGCAGCTTTAAACCCGGCAGGGCAGGGGCCAACGTCCTGACTTTC
12 | TRBJ1-1 | TRBV2 | . | once | CASRLPNTEAFF | TGTGCCAGCAGACTGCCGAACACTGAAGCTTTCTTT
14 | TRBJ2-1 | TRBV15 | TRBD2 | . | CATSRGLADNEQFF | TGTGCCACCAGCAGGGGACTAGCGGACAATGAGCAGTTCTTC
14 | TRBJ1-5 | TRBV7-9 | . | . | CASTNDNPNQPQHF | TGTGCCAGCACCAACGACAACCCCAATCAGCCCCAGCATTTT
13 | TRBJ2-7 | TRBV12-3/TRBV12-4 | TRBD2 | . | CASSLGVLAAQYF | TGTGCCAGCAGTTTAGGAGTCCTAGCGGCGCAGTACTTC
15 | TRBJ1-1 | TRBV13 | . | . | CASSLSHGEGTEAFF | TGTGCCAGCAGCTTATCCCACGGGGAGGGCACTGAAGCTTTCTTT
15 | TRBJ1-2 | TRBV5-1 | . | . | CASTPGGHPEYGYTF | TGCGCCAGCACCCCGGGGGGTCACCCGGAGTATGGCTACACCTTC
15 | TRBJ2-3 | TRBV24-1 | TRBD2 | . | CATSRLAGGGDTQYF | TGTGCCACCAGTCGACTAGCGGGAGGTGGAGATACGCAGTATTTT